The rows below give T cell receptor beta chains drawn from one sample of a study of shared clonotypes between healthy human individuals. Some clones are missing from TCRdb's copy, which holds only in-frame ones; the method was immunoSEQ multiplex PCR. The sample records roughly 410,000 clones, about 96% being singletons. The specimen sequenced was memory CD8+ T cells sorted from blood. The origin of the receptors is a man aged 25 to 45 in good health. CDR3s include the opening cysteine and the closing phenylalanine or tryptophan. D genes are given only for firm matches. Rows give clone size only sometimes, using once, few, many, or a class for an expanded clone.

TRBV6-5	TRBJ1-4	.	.	TGTGCCAGCAGAAAACAAGGCCGGGAAAAACTGTTTTTT	CASRKQGREKLFF
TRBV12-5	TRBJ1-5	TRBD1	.	TGTGCTAGTGGTCTAAGACCCACCAGGGGGCAGAGTCAGCCCCAGCATTTT	CASGLRPTRGQSQPQHF
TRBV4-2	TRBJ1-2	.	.	TGTGCCAGCAGCCAAGGCCGGCAGGGGCCTCTCCCTCATGGCTACACCTTC	CASSQGRQGPLPHGYTF
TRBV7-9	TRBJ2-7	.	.	TGTGCCAGCAGCTTAGGGGGTAGAGACGAGCAGTACTTC	CASSLGGRDEQYF
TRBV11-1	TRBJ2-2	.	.	TGTGCCAGCAGCTTAGTTAGAAACACCGGGGAGCTGTTTTTT	CASSLVRNTGELFF
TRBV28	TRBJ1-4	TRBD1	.	TGTGCCAGCAGTCTCCGGGACAGGGTGGGAAAACTGTTTTTT	CASSLRDRVGKLFF
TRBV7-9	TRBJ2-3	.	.	TGTGCCAGCAGCTTAGCGGGGGCTATCACAGATACGCAGTATTTT	CASSLAGAITDTQYF
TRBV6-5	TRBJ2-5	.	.	TGTGCCAGCAGCTACCAGGGGCGCCGGGAGACCCAGTACTTC	CASSYQGRRETQYF
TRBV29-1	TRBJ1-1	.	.	TGCAGCGTTGACCTCCCAGACACTGAAGCTTTCTTT	CSVDLPDTEAFF
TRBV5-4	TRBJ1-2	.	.	TGTGCCAGCAGCTTGGGGGGGGCTGGCTACACCTTC	CASSLGGAGYTF
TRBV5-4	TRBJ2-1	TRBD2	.	TGTGCCAGCAGCGTAGCGGGAGCAGTCAATGAGCAGTTCTTC	CASSVAGAVNEQFF
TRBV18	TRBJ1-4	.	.	TGTGCCAGCTCACCGGGGGTCAGGGGACGCGAAAAACTGTTTTTT	CASSPGVRGREKLFF
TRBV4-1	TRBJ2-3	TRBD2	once	TGCGCCAGCAGCCAAGATCGGGTAGCGGGAGGAGATACGCAGTATTTT	CASSQDRVAGGDTQYF
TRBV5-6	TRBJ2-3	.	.	TGTGCCAGCAGCTTGGGGTCCGACGGGGGCGGGAATTTT	CASSLGSDGGGNF
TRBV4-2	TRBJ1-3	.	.	TGTGCCAGCAGCCAAGATCGTGGAAACACCATATATTTT	CASSQDRGNTIYF
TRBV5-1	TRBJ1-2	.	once	TGCGCCAGCAGCTTGGGGCAATACTATGGCTACACCTTC	CASSLGQYYGYTF
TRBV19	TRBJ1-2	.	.	TGTGCCAGTGCCCGGGCAGGGGTATATGGCTACACCTTC	CASARAGVYGYTF
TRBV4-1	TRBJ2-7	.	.	TGCGCCAGCAGCCAAGATTGGGGGACTGGATCCTACGAGCAGTACTTC	CASSQDWGTGSYEQYF
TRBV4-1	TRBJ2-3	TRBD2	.	TGCGCCAGCAGCGGAATAGCGGGAGTATATCGCACAGATACGCAGTATTTT	CASSGIAGVYRTDTQYF
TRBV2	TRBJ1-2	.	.	TGTGCCAGCAGTGACGGGGACCTCTATGGCTACACCTTC	CASSDGDLYGYTF
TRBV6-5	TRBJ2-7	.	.	TGTGCCAGCAGCAGACAGGCCGCCTTTTACGAGCAGTACTTC	CASSRQAAFYEQYF
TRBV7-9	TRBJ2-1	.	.	TGTGCCAGCAGCCCCCAGGGGAGCTCCTACAATGAGCAGTTCTTC	CASSPQGSSYNEQFF
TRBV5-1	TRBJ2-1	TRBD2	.	TGCGCCAGCAGCTTACTAGCGGGAGGGCCTAATGGGAATGAGCAGTTCTTC	CASSLLAGGPNGNEQFF
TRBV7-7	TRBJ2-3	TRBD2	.	TGTGCTAGCAGCTTAGGTGGACTAGGGACAGATACGCAGTATTTT	CASSLGGLGTDTQYF
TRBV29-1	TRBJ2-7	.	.	TGCAGCGTTGAAAGGCAGGGTGGGTACGAGCAGTACTTC	CSVERQGGYEQYF
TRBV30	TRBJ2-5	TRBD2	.	TGTGCCTGGAGTTTACTAGCGGGAGCCCCAGAGACCCAGTACTTC	CAWSLLAGAPETQYF
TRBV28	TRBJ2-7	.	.	TGTGCCAGCAGGGATCTAGCGCTAACCTCCTACGAGCAGTACTTC	CASRDLALTSYEQYF
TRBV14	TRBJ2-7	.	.	TGTGCCAGCAACCACAGTTTTGTGACACGGCCCTACGAGCAGTACTTC	CASNHSFVTRPYEQYF
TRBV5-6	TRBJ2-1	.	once	TGTGCCAGCAGCCTAAGACGGTACAATGAGCAGTTCTTC	CASSLRRYNEQFF
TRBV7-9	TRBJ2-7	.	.	TGTGCCAGCAGCACGCTACTAGGGGGAGGGCCGGACGAGCAGTACTTC	CASSTLLGGGPDEQYF
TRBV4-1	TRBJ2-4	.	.	TGCGCCAGCAGCGCCCAGGGAGCCGGGAGCGAGGCCAAAAACATTCAGTACTTC	CASSAQGAGSEAKNIQYF
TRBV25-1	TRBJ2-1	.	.	TGTGCCAGCAGTCAAGATAGGAAAGGTTCCTACAATGAGCAGTTCTTC	CASSQDRKGSYNEQFF
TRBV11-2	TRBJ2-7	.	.	TGTGCCAGCAGCTTTAATTTCGAGCAGTACTTC	CASSFNFEQYF
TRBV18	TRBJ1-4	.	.	TGTGCCAGCTCACCATCCGGGTCTAGTGAAAAACTGTTTTTT	CASSPSGSSEKLFF
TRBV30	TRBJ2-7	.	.	TGTGCCTGGAGTCCACAGGGTAACGAGCAGTACTTC	CAWSPQGNEQYF
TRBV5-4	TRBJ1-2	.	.	TGTGCCAGCTTCCCAGGGAGAGGGAACTATGGCTACACCTTC	CASFPGRGNYGYTF
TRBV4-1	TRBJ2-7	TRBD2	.	TGCGCCAGCAGCCAAGTGTCTAGCGGGCTAGGGGACGAGCAGTACTTC	CASSQVSSGLGDEQYF
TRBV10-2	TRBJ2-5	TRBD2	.	TGCGCCAGCAGACTGACTAGCGCAGAGACCCAGTACTTC	CASRLTSAETQYF
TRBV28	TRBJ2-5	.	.	TGTGCCAGCAGTTTATGGCTATTCCAAGAGACCCAGTACTTC	CASSLWLFQETQYF
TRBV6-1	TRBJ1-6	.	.	TGTGCCAGCAGTGATTCACCCCTCCACTTT	CASSDSPLHF
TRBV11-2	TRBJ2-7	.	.	TGTGCCAGCAGCTACTCCTACGAGCAGTACTTC	CASSYSYEQYF
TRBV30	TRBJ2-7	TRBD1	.	TGTGCCTGGATGGGACAGGGGTCGGAGCAGTACTTC	CAWMGQGSEQYF
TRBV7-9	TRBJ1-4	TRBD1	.	TGTGCCAGCAGCCCCCGGGACAGTAATGAAAAACTGTTTTTT	CASSPRDSNEKLFF
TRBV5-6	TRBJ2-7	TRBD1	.	TGTGCCAGCAGCCAGTTTTCGAGAGACACGGGACAGGGTCTCTACGAGCAGTACTTC	CASSQFSRDTGQGLYEQYF
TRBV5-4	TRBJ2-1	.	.	TGTGCCAGCAGCTTGCTCCGGGACTTTTCCTACAATGAGCAGTTCTTC	CASSLLRDFSYNEQFF
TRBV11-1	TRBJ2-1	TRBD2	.	TGTGCCAGCAGCTTCGATCGTCCGGGACTACCCCGATACAATGAGCAGTTCTTC	CASSFDRPGLPRYNEQFF
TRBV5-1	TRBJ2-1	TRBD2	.	TGCGCCAGCAGCTTGCGGGAGGGCCTATACAATGAGCAGTTCTTC	CASSLREGLYNEQFF
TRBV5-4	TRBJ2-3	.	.	TGTGCCAGCAGCTTGGCGGGAGTCACAGATACGCAGTATTTT	CASSLAGVTDTQYF
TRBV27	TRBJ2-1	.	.	TGTGCCAGCTTTTACAATGAGCAGTTCTTC	CASFYNEQFF
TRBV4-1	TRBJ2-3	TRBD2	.	TGCGCCAGCAGCCCCGGACTAGTTTGGGATACGCAGTATTTT	CASSPGLVWDTQYF